These T cell receptor beta chains were read from a single sample in a study of blood T cell repertoires in COVID-19. The repertoire was sequenced with immunoSEQ multiplex PCR; TCRdb's copy has only in-frame clones and lacks some. The sample has hundreds of thousands of clones, 85% to 90% seen once. Material: PBMCs or T cells enriched from blood (not recorded which). The receptor source for this set is a young man who had recovered from COVID-19. The CDR3 runs from the conserved cysteine through the conserved F or W. D genes are given only for firm matches. Clone size is shown for a subset of rows, as once, few, many or a class of expanded clone.

cdr3_nt cdr3_aa j_call v_call clone_size d_call
TGTGCCAGCAGCTCCTACAGGGGTTACACAGATACGCAGTATTTT CASSSYRGYTDTQYF TRBJ2-3 TRBV5-8 - TRBD1
TGTGCCAGCAGCCAGGGATCGGGCGATGGGAACACTGAAGCTTTCTTT CASSQGSGDGNTEAFF TRBJ1-1 TRBV5-4 once -
TGTGCCAGCAGCAATAAAGTGACAGGAATGAACACTGAAGCTTTCTTT CASSNKVTGMNTEAFF TRBJ1-1 TRBV6-2/TRBV6-3 - -
TGTGCCAGCAGGCGTAAGGGACAGGGAATAAGCTCCTACAATGAGCAGTTCTTC CASRRKGQGISSYNEQFF TRBJ2-1 TRBV27 - TRBD1
TGTGCCTGGAGTCGGACAGTAAATCAGCCCCAGCATTTT CAWSRTVNQPQHF TRBJ1-5 TRBV30 once -
TGTGCCAGTAGTATGTCTAACAGGGTGGTAGTCACTGAAGCTTTCTTT CASSMSNRVVVTEAFF TRBJ1-1 TRBV19 - -
TGTGCCAGCAGTGACAGTGTTGGCAATCAGCCCCAGCATTTT CASSDSVGNQPQHF TRBJ1-5 TRBV2 few -
TGTGCCAGCAGCCAAGAACCCAGGCTTTCCTACGAGCAGTACTTC CASSQEPRLSYEQYF TRBJ2-7 TRBV3-1/TRBV3-2 - -
TGTGCCAGCAGTGAACCAGGGAGGGGGGCCAACGTCCTGACTTTC CASSEPGRGANVLTF TRBJ2-6 TRBV2 - -
TGTGCCAGTAGTATTGCCCCCAGGGAGGCGGCTTTCTTT CASSIAPREAAFF TRBJ1-1 TRBV19 - -
TGTGCCAGCAGTTTGACAGGGGGCCTAATTTTTAACTATGGCTACACCTTC CASSLTGGLIFNYGYTF TRBJ1-2 TRBV27 - TRBD1
TGTGCCAGCAGAGGTGCGGCGTGGGAGCAGTTCTTC CASRGAAWEQFF TRBJ2-1 TRBV12-3/TRBV12-4 - -
TGTGCCTGGACCTCTGCAGTTCCAAACACTGAAGCTTTCTTT CAWTSAVPNTEAFF TRBJ1-1 TRBV30 - -
TGTGCCAGCAGTCGAGAGCCTAGGGGAGAAAAACTGTTTTTT CASSREPRGEKLFF TRBJ1-4 TRBV28 - -
TGCGCCAGCAGCCAAGAAGGGTATGGAGCGGGAGGGCCCAATGAGCAGTTCTTC CASSQEGYGAGGPNEQFF TRBJ2-1 TRBV4-1 - TRBD2
TGTGCCAGCAGTTACTCGATCCAGGGGAACACTGAAGCTTTCTTT CASSYSIQGNTEAFF TRBJ1-1 TRBV6-5 - -
TGCGCCAGCAGCTTTGGGGGCTCTCTGTCCTACGAGCAGTACTTC CASSFGGSLSYEQYF TRBJ2-7 TRBV5-1 - -
TGTGCCAGCAGTTCGGGACAGGGGACGGAGACCCAGTACTTC CASSSGQGTETQYF TRBJ2-5 TRBV2 - TRBD1
TGTGCCAGCAATGGACAGAACACCGGGGAGCTGTTTTTT CASNGQNTGELFF TRBJ2-2 TRBV27 - -
TGTGCCAGCAGCACAGTGGGCTCTGGAAACACCATATATTTT CASSTVGSGNTIYF TRBJ1-3 TRBV28 few -
TGTGCCAGCAGCCAAGTTTCCGGGAGGGGGTCTGAAGCTTTCTTT CASSQVSGRGSEAFF TRBJ1-1 TRBV14 - -
TGTGCCAGCAGTAAAAAGACAAGTTGGACTAGCTCCTATAATTCACCCCTCCACTTT CASSKKTSWTSSYNSPLHF TRBJ1-6 TRBV27 - -
TGTGCCATCAGTACTAGCGGGAGAACCTACGAGCAGTACTTC CAISTSGRTYEQYF TRBJ2-7 TRBV10-3 - TRBD2
TGTGCCAGCAGCTTTTACGGGACAGGGCCGTTGGGGGAGACCCAGTACTTC CASSFYGTGPLGETQYF TRBJ2-5 TRBV7-6 - TRBD1
TGTGCCAGCAACCCGGGACAGGGGGGCGAGCAGTACTTC CASNPGQGGEQYF TRBJ2-7 TRBV7-9 - TRBD1
TGTGCCAGCAGTTTCCAACAGGGCGGTTCACCCCTCCACTTT CASSFQQGGSPLHF TRBJ1-6 TRBV6-5 - -
TGTGCCAGCAGTCCCCCGGGACTAGCGGGAGCCAATGAGCAGTTCTTC CASSPPGLAGANEQFF TRBJ2-1 TRBV27 few TRBD2
TGTGCCAGCATTCGAGGACAGGGCCCTTACAATGAGCAGTTCTTC CASIRGQGPYNEQFF TRBJ2-1 TRBV27 - TRBD1
TGTGCCAGCAGCCATTCCCTAGCGGGAGTACAGACCCAGTACTTC CASSHSLAGVQTQYF TRBJ2-5 TRBV3-1/TRBV3-2 - TRBD2
TGTGCCAGCAGCTTCGGGGACACCTACGAGCAGTACTTC CASSFGDTYEQYF TRBJ2-7 TRBV5-6 - -
TGTGCCAGCAGTTTGGTCGGGGGGTACGAGCAGTACTTC CASSLVGGYEQYF TRBJ2-7 TRBV12-3/TRBV12-4 - TRBD2
TGTGCCAGCAGCTACCAGGGCCGGGATAATTCACCCCTCCACTTT CASSYQGRDNSPLHF TRBJ1-6 TRBV27 - -
TGTGCCAGCAGCCCTCCTACTAGAACTGAGCAGTTCTTC CASSPPTRTEQFF TRBJ2-1 TRBV28 once -
TGCAGCGTCGGATACAGGGATGGCTACACCTTC CSVGYRDGYTF TRBJ1-2 TRBV29-1 - -
TGTGCCTGTACGAGCGGACGGTTCGCGAACACCGGGGAGCTGTTTTTT CACTSGRFANTGELFF TRBJ2-2 TRBV30 - -
TGTGCCAGTAGTCGCAGCTGGGGCCCGAACATTCAGTACTTC CASSRSWGPNIQYF TRBJ2-4 TRBV19 - -
TGTGCCAGCAGTGAAGCGCTACCGGGACAAGCTCAGTTT CASSEALPGQAQF TRBJ1-4 TRBV6-1 - -
TGTGCCACGGGACTGGGGCAGAACACCGGGGAGCTGTTTTTT CATGLGQNTGELFF TRBJ2-2 TRBV10-3 - -
TGTGCCAGCAGCTCGGGTCTGGCCACCGGGGAGCTGTTTTTT CASSSGLATGELFF TRBJ2-2 TRBV7-2 - -
TGTGCCAGCAGCCAATCCGGGACTAGCGGGAGGATCCAAGAGACCCAGTACTTC CASSQSGTSGRIQETQYF TRBJ2-5 TRBV21-1 - -
TGTGCCAGCAGTCAATACAATGAGCAGTTCTTC CASSQYNEQFF TRBJ2-1 TRBV27 - -
TGTGCCAGCAGGTTGGACAGCCAAGTCTATGGCTACACCTTC CASRLDSQVYGYTF TRBJ1-2 TRBV28 - -
TGTGCCAGCAGTTTGGGACAGGGGGGCATTCAGCCCCAGCATTTT CASSLGQGGIQPQHF TRBJ1-5 TRBV28 - TRBD1
TGTGCCAGCAGCCAAGACGGGGACTATGGCTACACCTTC CASSQDGDYGYTF TRBJ1-2 TRBV4-2 - -